Here is one T cell receptor beta chain with its context. Described time point: newly diagnosed GD, antithyroid drugs for less than 3 months. PBMC RNA served as the TCR library source. This sample is drawn from a study of regulatory T cells in long-lasting Graves disease. Construction of the TCR beta libraries employed iRepertoire HTBI primers in conjunction with Arm-PCR of CDR3 regions. Via MiXCR, TCRdb re-called the multiplex PCR reads, giving one row per CDR3 protein. The sample has roughly 420,000 distinct CDR3 sequences, around 15% seen once. This sample was also put to use in a study of T cells in Graves' hyperthyroidism and ophthalmopathy.

The clonotype originates from a woman aged 45 to 65 with Graves disease. Source: peripheral blood mononuclear cells (PBMCs), taken at new diagnosis, from a patient treated with antithyroid drugs.

CDR3 coding DNA: TGCGCCAGCAAGGGGCGGGACACCGTATCCTACGAGCAGTACTTC. Encoded protein: CASKGRDTVSYEQYF. The V call is TRBV4-1, the J call TRBJ2-7, with D perhaps TRBD1 or TRBD2 (6 bases each). Germline V gene sequence: CDR1 MGHRA, CDR2 YSYEKL. The CDR3 spans 15 residues. V lost 7 bases and J 1 base, leaving 17 bases between the germline ends.